The 8 T cell receptor beta chains below all came from one sample that was sequenced in a study of cytomegalovirus exposure and HLA in healthy donors. The PCR contained 60 Vbeta and 13 Jbeta primers. TCRdb's copy holds only in-frame clones and misses some; the assay was immunoSEQ multiplex PCR. The sample lists 150,000 to 200,000 clones, about three quarters occurring once. Sequencing was done on a sample of PBMCs. The receptors originated from a man aged 25 to 40 in good health and CMV-seropositive.

The CDR3 DNA is TGTGCCAGCAGTTACTCGGAGGGTGTTGGGGAGCTGTTTTTT. Amino acid sequence: CASSYSEGVGELFF. The rearrangement joins TRBV6-5 to TRBJ2-2, with D perhaps TRBD2 (6 bases). The V gene's germline CDR1 is MNHEY and CDR2 SVGAGI. The ends were cut back, 0 bases at V and 8 bases at J, with 10 bases in the middle. The CDR3 runs to 14 residues.

CDR3 residues: CASSPPGGSSGNTIYF. CDR3 sequence (DNA): TGTGCCAGCAGCCCCCCCGGAGGCTCCTCTGGAAACACCATATATTTT. V usage is TRBV7-9 and J usage is TRBJ1-3; no firm D call. Between the trimmed V and J ends, which lost 5 bases and 0 bases, there was a span of 14 bases. Germline values: CDR1 SEHNR, CDR2 FQNEAQ (reference sequence). The CDR3 is 16 residues long.

CDR3 protein: CASSETQKLFF. DNA for the CDR3: TGTGCCAGCAGCGAAACACAAAAACTGTTTTTT. V gene TRBV6-1 combines with J gene TRBJ1-4; D remains ambiguous. This CDR3 is built from 11 residues. V gave up 6 bases and J gave up 9 bases, with 8 bases separating them. CDR1 is MNHNS and CDR2 is SASEGT in the germline V gene.

The V gene is TRBV5-1, the J gene TRBJ2-7, with 7 bases matching TRBD1. J lost 1 base, V lost 0 bases, and 25 bases had no gene match. The CDR3 sequence is 22 residues long. Germline V gene sequence: CDR1 SGHRS, CDR2 YFSETQ. CDR3 DNA sequence: TGCGCCAGCAGCTTGGTATGGTCACAGGCGCAGAACAGGGGCCAACGATCCTACGAGCAGTACTTC. The encoded protein is CASSLVWSQAQNRGQRSYEQYF.

CDR3 sequence (DNA): TGCGCCAGCATGGGCGGGGGGGACACTGAAGCTTTCTTT. This codes for CASMGGGDTEAFF. The gene calls are TRBV5-1 and TRBJ1-1, with D possibly TRBD1 on 5 matching bases. The length of the CDR3 is 13 residues. Germline assignment: CDR1 SGHRS and CDR2 YFSETQ. Trimming left V 6 bases short and J 3 bases short, with 12 bases between.

This clone was observed a handful of times. V is TRBV28 and J is TRBJ1-2; tentative D call: TRBD1 (6 bases). Germline CDR1 is MDHEN and CDR2 is SYDVKM. The CDR3 is 15 residues long. The V end lost 5 bases, the J end lost 6 bases, and 19 bases lay between the germline ends. CDR3 in amino acids: CASSNIGTILHGYTF. As DNA, the CDR3 is TGTGCCAGCAGTAATATCGGGACAATCCTACATGGCTACACCTTC.

The chain links TRBV30 to TRBJ1-5; D is perhaps TRBD1 (5 bases). The germline V gene has CDR1 GTSNPN and CDR2 SVGIG (reference sequence). This CDR3 contains 13 residues. Trimming shortened V by 1 base and J by 6 bases, and 10 bases separated the two germline ends. The CDR3 reads CAWSAREGQPQHF. Here the CDR3 DNA reads TGTGCCTGGAGTGCCAGGGAAGGTCAGCCCCAGCATTTT.

CDR3 nucleotide sequence: TGTGCCAGCAGCCCCCGGAGTGCGAGACAAAGGGGCCTCAATGAGCAGTTCTTC. Amino acid sequence: CASSPRSARQRGLNEQFF. V usage is TRBV7-8 and J usage is TRBJ2-1; D perhaps matches TRBD1 (5 bases). The CDR3 covers 18 residues. Looked up from germline, CDR1 is SGHVS and CDR2 is FQNEAQ. Trimming removed 5 bases from V and 6 bases from J, with 26 bases in between.